This entry describes one TCR beta chain. Germline lookup yields CDR1 SGHDT and CDR2 YYEEEE. With V trimmed by 0 bases and J by 7 bases, 15 bases remained unmatched. This CDR3 has 18 residues. Profiling relied on immunoSEQ multiplex PCR, and the TCRdb table lists in-frame clones only, not all of them. This table has about 960,000 clones, 60% to 85% appearing once. These data belong to a study of shared clonotypes between healthy human individuals. Source material: memory CD4+ T cells sorted from blood. Subset defined: CD45RA-negative fraction. The chain recombines TRBV5-6 with TRBJ2-5; TRBD2 aligns across 10 bases. The TCR was taken from a man aged 18 to 30 in good health. The CDR3 here is CASSLAGRQTSGIGTQYF. DNA for the CDR3: TGTGCCAGCAGCTTGGCGGGTCGCCAAACTAGCGGGATTGGGACCCAGTACTTC.